The entry below gives a single T cell receptor (beta chain) sequence along with its context. As yet, its antigen is unknown. The multiple sclerosis control group comprised treatment-naive patients with stable or active relapsing-remitting disease. Random-hexamer reverse transcription was applied to roughly 0.45 to 1 ug RNA. TCRdb itself ran the immunoSEQ multiplex PCR reads through MiXCR, one entry per CDR3 protein. The sample includes about 200,000 distinct CDR3 sequences, about 93% of them seen just once. The source of the sample is a study of CD8 T cells in Susac syndrome. Study-wide results and limits: The study's TCR sequencing and HLA analysis drew on a certain number of individuals. That number was acknowledged as relatively small.

Per the germline V gene, CDR1 is SGHVS and CDR2 is FQNEAQ. V dropped 2 bases and J dropped 2 bases, with 7 bases sitting between them. CDR3 size: 13 residues. This sequence was found in a human donor with multiple sclerosis. The chain carries TRBV7-8 and TRBJ2-7; D not resolved. The sample comprised CD8+ T cells from PBMCs. The CDR3 loop reads CASSLNGPYEQYF. CDR3 nucleotide sequence: TGTGCCAGCAGCTTAAACGGACCCTACGAGCAGTACTTC.